This T cell receptor (beta chain) was recorded in a study of beta chain features in type 1 diabetes. In the case of this clone: Its antigen remains unidentified.

Since all of the isolated RNA was reverse transcribed, expressed TCRB transcripts were what got sequenced. TCRdb keeps only in-frame clones here, not all; method: immunoSEQ multiplex PCR. The sample holds some 410,000 clones, about an eighth seen once. Findings of the study overall: HLA influence on TCRB rearrangement stayed unresolved here. Patients' naive, central memory and Treg TCRB repertoires seemed closer to one another than those of healthy donors.

The material sequenced was naive CD4+ T cells from blood. The TCR originated in a woman between 18 and 29 years old in good health.

The CDR3 here is CSVEKGGGLYGYTF. CDR3 nucleotide sequence: TGCAGCGTTGAAAAGGGAGGGGGACTCTATGGCTACACCTTC. The chain links TRBV29-1 to TRBJ1-2, with D possibly being TRBD1 (6 bases). Germline CDR1 reads SQVTM; CDR2 reads ANQGSEA. This CDR3 region has 14 residues. Trimming removed 2 bases at V and 4 bases at J, with 14 bases between.